Below are 30 T cell receptor beta chains sequenced from a single sample in a study of T cells after yellow fever vaccination. Each CDR3 protein gets one entry after TCRdb re-called the 5' RACE reads with MiXCR. The sample lists some 560,000 distinct CDR3 sequences; 15% to 20% were seen once. The material was PBMCs, obtained 15 days after the yellow fever booster vaccination. These receptors came from a man aged 30 to 45 who received the YFV17D yellow fever vaccine.

The chain couples TRBV28 to TRBJ2-1; no clear D. V lost 4 bases to trimming and J lost 13 bases, with 14 bases between them. CDR3 length equals 12 residues. CDR1 and CDR2 (germline): MDHEN, SYDVKM. CDR3 sequence: CASSYPWNSQFF. The CDR3 DNA sequence: TGTGCCAGCAGTTACCCCTGGAACAGCCAGTTCTTC.

CDR3: CSARDQAGTPYEQYF. In nucleotides, the CDR3 is TGCAGTGCTAGAGATCAAGCGGGGACACCCTACGAGCAGTACTTC. The chain couples TRBV20-1 to TRBJ2-7; tentatively, D is TRBD2 (7 bases). Germline V CDR1 and CDR2: DFQATT, SNEGSKA (reference sequence). Trimming took 0 bases from V and 2 from J, leaving 14 bases between them. The CDR3 loop spans 15 amino acids.

Only a few counts were recorded for this clonotype. The chain uses TRBV20-1 and TRBJ2-2; 7 bases are shared with TRBD1. The length of the CDR3 is 14 residues. J was trimmed by 4 bases and V by 3 bases; bases with no gene match: 5. Germline CDR1 DFQATT, CDR2 SNEGSKA (reference sequence). The CDR3 DNA reads TGCAGTGCTAGCCCGACAGGGATCACCGGGGAGCTGTTTTTT. This translates into CSASPTGITGELFF.

The rearrangement links TRBV9 to TRBJ2-2, with D unresolved. V lost 5 bases to trimming and J lost 6 bases, with 8 bases between them. The CDR3 extends over 12 amino acids. Germline V gene lookup returns CDR1 SGDLS and CDR2 YYNGEE. CDR3 in amino acids: CASRQLAGELFF. DNA for the CDR3: TGTGCCAGCAGACAGCTAGCCGGGGAGCTGTTTTTT.

The rearrangement uses TRBV20-1 and TRBJ2-1; 7 nucleotides agree with TRBD2. The germline gives CDR1 DFQATT, CDR2 SNEGSKA (reference sequence). Losses at the gene ends were 1 base for V and 0 bases for J; bases not matched to a gene: 3. The CDR3 is 15 amino acids. CDR3 loop: CSARGSGVSYNEQFF. As DNA, the CDR3 is TGCAGTGCTAGAGGGAGCGGGGTCTCCTACAATGAGCAGTTCTTC.

This clonotype was counted only a few times. V usage is TRBV29-1 and J usage is TRBJ2-7, with 7 bases lining up with TRBD1. CDR1 is SQVTM, CDR2 ANQGSEA, per germline. Trimming removed 3 bases from V and 1 base from J; junction bases left unmatched: 9. The CDR3 spans 15 residues. DNA of the CDR3: TGCAGCGTTGATAGGCAGGGGGAAAGTTCCTACGAGCAGTACTTC. It specifies CSVDRQGESSYEQYF.

This clonotype was seen more than once but under ten times. This CDR3 is CASSLRRKGTDTQYF. Here the CDR3 DNA reads TGTGCCAGCAGTTTGAGAAGAAAAGGCACAGATACGCAGTATTTT. The chain employs TRBV28 and TRBJ2-3; no definite D call. The germline V gene has CDR1 MDHEN and CDR2 SYDVKM. The CDR3 runs to 15 residues. Trimming took off 3 bases at V and 1 base at J, with 11 bases between the two ends.

This clonotype was detected ten times or more. The CDR3 sequence is CSARTGLNTEAFF. Written as DNA, the CDR3 is TGCAGTGCCAGAACGGGTCTGAACACTGAAGCTTTCTTT. The chain couples TRBV20-1 to TRBJ1-1; D unresolved. Germline-derived CDR1 and CDR2 are DFQATT and SNEGSKA (reference sequence). V shed 6 bases and J shed 0 bases, with 11 bases lying between them. The CDR3 spans 13 residues.

This clonotype was seen more than once but under ten times. The rearrangement joins TRBV7-2 to TRBJ1-1, with 8 bases aligning to TRBD1. Germline CDR1 reads SGHTA; CDR2 reads FQGNSA. With V trimmed by 5 bases and J by 6 bases, 8 bases remained unmatched. The CDR3 is 14 amino acids. The CDR3 DNA reads TGTGCCAGCAGCCATTCACCAGGGGGCCCTGAAGCTTTCTTT. The encoded protein is CASSHSPGGPEAFF.

The chain employs TRBV20-1 and TRBJ1-5, with D unclear. The CDR3 sequence is 15 residues long. CDR1 is DFQATT, CDR2 SNEGSKA, per germline (reference sequence). V shed 6 bases and J shed 2 bases, with 17 bases lying between them. Here the CDR3 DNA reads TGCAGTGCCAAGATAGGCTCGGACCGCAATCAGCCCCAGCATTTT. Protein sequence: CSAKIGSDRNQPQHF.

This clonotype was observed a handful of times. V gene TRBV11-1 combines with J gene TRBJ2-5; D tentatively reads TRBD1 or TRBD2 (5 bases each). V dropped 1 base and J dropped 7 bases, with 16 bases sitting between them. Germline V gives CDR1 SGHAT, CDR2 FQDESV (reference sequence). The CDR3 is made up of 15 amino acids. CDR3 in DNA: TGTGCCAGCAGCTTAGAGACAGTCGTCGAGGGGACCCAGTACTTC. Protein product: CASSLETVVEGTQYF.

This rearrangement joins TRBV12-3 or TRBV12-4 to TRBJ1-3; no definite D call. The CDR3 loop spans 13 amino acids. The V end lost 8 bases, the J end lost 4 bases, and 12 bases lay between the germline ends. CDR3 in DNA: TGTGCCAGCCGGCAGTCATCCGGAAACACCATATATTTT. Translating gives CASRQSSGNTIYF.

The CDR3 sequence: CATSAGPISSYNEQFF. Here the CDR3 DNA reads TGTGCCACCAGTGCCGGACCAATAAGCTCCTACAATGAGCAGTTCTTC. V gene TRBV24-1 combines with J gene TRBJ2-1; the D is unclear. The CDR3 covers 16 residues. The germline CDR1 and CDR2 sequences are KGHDR and SFDVKD. V lost 5 bases and J lost 0, with 13 bases in between.

This clonotype was counted between two and nine times. The CDR3 loop is CAIRNGQGHNEQFF. CDR3 in DNA: TGTGCCATCAGAAACGGACAGGGGCACAATGAGCAGTTCTTC. This chain joins TRBV10-3 and TRBJ2-1, with TRBD1 identical over 9 bases. V lost 6 bases, J lost 5 bases, and 5 bases stayed unmatched. CDR3 length: 14 residues. Per germline, CDR1 ENHRY and CDR2 SYGVKD.

The genes are TRBV7-2 and TRBJ2-7; D is unresolved. V lost 1 base, J lost 0 bases, and 13 bases lay in between. Germline V CDR1 and CDR2: SGHTA, FQGNSA. This CDR3 is 16 amino acids long. In DNA, the CDR3 is TGTGCCAGCAGCTTAGACTGGCGTTTGAGCTCCTACGAGCAGTACTTC. Its translation is CASSLDWRLSSYEQYF.

The chain uses TRBV10-2 and TRBJ2-7; D gene uncertain. The germline V gene encodes CDR1 WSHSY and CDR2 SAAADI. The CDR3 sequence is 12 residues long. V shed 2 bases and J shed 4 bases, with 6 bases lying between them. In DNA, the CDR3 is TGCGCCAGCAGTGAGCCCCCTTACGAGCAGTACTTC. It translates to CASSEPPYEQYF.

This clonotype has just a few counts. The rearrangement joins TRBV25-1 to TRBJ2-7, with 8 bases identical to TRBD1. The CDR3 length is 13 residues. Germline CDR1 is MGHDK and CDR2 is SYGVNS. V lost 8 bases, J lost 6 bases, and 9 bases stayed unmatched. Here the CDR3 DNA reads TGTGCCAGCGGCAGGACAGGGAAGAGCGAGCAGTACTTC. Its protein is CASGRTGKSEQYF.

The V call is TRBV25-1, the J call TRBJ2-2; TRBD2 might be the D (6 bases). CDR3 length: 16 amino acids. Germline-derived CDR1 and CDR2 are MGHDK and SYGVNS. V was pared by 4 bases and J by 3 bases, with 15 bases between. The DNA for the CDR3 is TGTGCCAGCAGTGGGGCCGCTAGCGCGGACACCGGGGAGCTGTTTTTT. Translated, it gives CASSGAASADTGELFF.

In this sample, this clonotype turned up a few times. This chain joins TRBV20-1 and TRBJ2-2, with D unresolved. V gave up 3 bases and J gave up 6 bases, with 17 bases separating them. This CDR3 spans 15 amino acids. Germline V gives CDR1 DFQATT, CDR2 SNEGSKA (reference sequence). This chain's CDR3 is CSASGLGPRAGELFF. Here the CDR3 DNA reads TGCAGTGCTAGTGGTTTAGGGCCTCGGGCCGGGGAGCTGTTTTTT.

J is TRBJ2-1 and V is TRBV28, with 11 nucleotides matching TRBD2. The length of the CDR3 is 15 residues. V shed 2 bases and J 10 bases; nucleotides not matched to a gene: 7. Germline CDR1 and CDR2: MDHEN and SYDVKM. CDR3 sequence: CASSLPLAGGHEQFF. CDR3 coding DNA: TGTGCCAGCAGTTTACCTCTAGCGGGAGGCCACGAGCAGTTCTTC. The full variable domain, completed using reference TRBV28 and TRBJ2-1, is DVKVTQSSRYLVKRTGEKVFLECVQDMDHENMFWYRQDPGLGLRLIYFSYDVKMKEKGDIPEGYSVSREKKERFSLILESASTNQTSMYLCASSLPLAGGHEQFFGPGTRLTVL.

This clonotype was observed a handful of times. The V call is TRBV9, the J call TRBJ2-3, with D possibly matching TRBD2 (5 bases). The CDR3 is 15 residues long. Germline values: CDR1 SGDLS, CDR2 YYNGEE. The V gene lost 0 bases and the J gene lost 6 bases, with 14 bases spanning the gap. The CDR3 loop reads CASSVGGLAGDTQYF. The CDR3 DNA follows: TGTGCCAGCAGCGTAGGCGGCCTAGCTGGGGATACGCAGTATTTT.

The table lists this clonotype with many counts. The chain recombines TRBV10-3 with TRBJ2-7; the D gene is possibly TRBD1 (5 bases). Germline values: CDR1 ENHRY, CDR2 SYGVKD. The CDR3 spans 13 residues. The ends were cut back, 3 bases at V and 2 bases at J, with 8 bases in the middle. The CDR3 spells CAISEGAAYEQYF. The CDR3 region has the DNA TGTGCCATCAGTGAAGGGGCCGCCTACGAGCAGTACTTC.

This clonotype appeared a few times. V gene TRBV19 combines with J gene TRBJ2-2; 7 positions agree with TRBD1. CDR1 and CDR2 from the germline V gene are LNHDA and SQIVND (reference sequence). The CDR3 spans 14 residues. After removal of 6 bases from V and 7 bases from J, the junction contained 8 bases not matched to a gene. The CDR3 protein is CASRPQGTNGELFF. CDR3 in DNA: TGTGCCAGTAGACCACAGGGGACGAACGGGGAGCTGTTTTTT.

The chain couples TRBV7-2 to TRBJ2-4; a possible D gene is TRBD2 (6 bases). Trimming stripped 1 base from V and 5 bases from J, with 18 bases between. The CDR3 covers 17 residues. Per the germline V gene, CDR1 is SGHTA and CDR2 is FQGNSA. As DNA, the CDR3 is TGTGCCAGCAGCTTAGGTAGCGGAGGGACTTTCCAAAACATTCAGTACTTC. Translated, it gives CASSLGSGGTFQNIQYF.

The rearrangement joins TRBV20-1 to TRBJ2-7; possible D gene TRBD1, 6 bases. This CDR3 comprises 13 residues. Trimming left V 4 bases short and J 4 bases short, with 14 bases between. Germline V CDR1 and CDR2: DFQATT, SNEGSKA (reference sequence). CDR3 DNA sequence: TGCAGTGCTACCCCCGGGACAACTTACGAGCAGTACTTC. This sequence encodes CSATPGTTYEQYF.

The chain employs TRBV10-3 and TRBJ2-3; D possibly corresponds to TRBD2 (5 bases). Trimming cost V 6 bases and J 0 bases, with 10 bases left between them. Germline assignment: CDR1 ENHRY and CDR2 SYGVKD. The CDR3 runs 14 residues. The CDR3 loop is CAISAPGSTDTQYF. The DNA for the CDR3 is TGTGCCATCAGCGCCCCGGGGAGCACAGATACGCAGTATTTT.

The chain combines TRBV6-5 with TRBJ2-7; 7 nucleotides agree with TRBD2. The junction had 14 bases not matched to a gene; V was cut back by 2 bases and J by 4 bases. Germline values: CDR1 MNHEY, CDR2 SVGAGI. The CDR3 loop spans 17 amino acids. CDR3 loop: CASSYVASGPLRYEQYF. The CDR3 nucleotides are TGTGCCAGCAGTTACGTGGCTAGCGGCCCATTACGGTACGAGCAGTACTTC.

The chain joins TRBV28 to TRBJ1-2; a weak D match, TRBD1 (6 bases). The CDR3 contains 13 residues. Germline V gene lookup returns CDR1 MDHEN and CDR2 SYDVKM. V was pared by 6 bases and J by 6 bases, with 14 bases between. Here the CDR3 reads CASRQTGMDGYTF. Here the CDR3 DNA reads TGTGCCAGCAGACAAACAGGGATGGATGGCTACACCTTC.

There are a few counts of this clonotype. The chain has TRBV7-2 and TRBJ2-4; D is ambiguous. Germline V gives CDR1 SGHTA, CDR2 FQGNSA. This CDR3 has 13 residues. V lost 5 bases and J 12 bases, leaving 17 bases between the germline ends. Here the CDR3 DNA reads TGTGCCAGCAGCCTGAACGCCCCCCCCGGTCAGTACTTC. This codes for CASSLNAPPGQYF. Filled out from reference TRBV7-2 and TRBJ2-4, the complete variable domain reads GAGVSQSPSNKVTEKGKDVELRCDPISGHTALYWYRQSLGQGLEFLIYFQGNSAPDKSGLPSDRFSAERTGGSVSTLTIQRTQQEDSAVYLCASSLNAPPGQYFGAGTRLSVL.

This clonotype was counted many times. The chain is built from TRBV7-6 and TRBJ2-7, with TRBD1 identical over 12 bases. Germline V lookup: CDR1 SGHVS, CDR2 FNYEAQ. Trimming removed 4 bases from V and 7 bases from J; junction bases left unmatched: 5. The length of the CDR3 is 14 residues. The CDR3 protein is CASSWGQGAYEQYF. In DNA, the CDR3 is TGTGCCAGCAGCTGGGGACAGGGGGCATATGAGCAGTACTTC. Complete variable domain (other parts from reference TRBV7-6 and TRBJ2-7): GAGVSQSPRYKVTKRGQDVALRCDPISGHVSLYWYRQALGQGPEFLTYFNYEAQQDKSGLPNDRFSAERPEGSISTLTIQRTEQRDSAMYRCASSWGQGAYEQYFGPGTRLTVT.